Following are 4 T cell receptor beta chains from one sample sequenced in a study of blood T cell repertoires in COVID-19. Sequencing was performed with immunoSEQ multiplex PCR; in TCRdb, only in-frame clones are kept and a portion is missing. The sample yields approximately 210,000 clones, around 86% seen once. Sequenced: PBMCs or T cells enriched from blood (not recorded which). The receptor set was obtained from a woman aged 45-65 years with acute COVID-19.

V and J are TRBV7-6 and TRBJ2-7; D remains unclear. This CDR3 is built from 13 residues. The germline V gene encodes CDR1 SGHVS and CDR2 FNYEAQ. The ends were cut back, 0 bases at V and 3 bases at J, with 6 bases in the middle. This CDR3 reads CASSLAQNYEQYF. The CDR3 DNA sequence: TGTGCCAGCAGCTTAGCCCAGAACTACGAGCAGTACTTC.

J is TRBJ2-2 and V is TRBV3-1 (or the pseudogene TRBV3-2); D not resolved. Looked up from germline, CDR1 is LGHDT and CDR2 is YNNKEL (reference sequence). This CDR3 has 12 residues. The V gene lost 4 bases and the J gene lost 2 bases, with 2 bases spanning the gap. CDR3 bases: TGTGCCAGCAGCCCTAACACCGGGGAGCTGTTTTTT. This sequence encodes CASSPNTGELFF.

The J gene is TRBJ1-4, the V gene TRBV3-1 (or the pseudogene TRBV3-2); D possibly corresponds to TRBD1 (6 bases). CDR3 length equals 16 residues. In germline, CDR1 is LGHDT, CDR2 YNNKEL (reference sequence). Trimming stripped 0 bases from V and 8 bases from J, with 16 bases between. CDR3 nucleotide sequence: TGTGCCAGCAGCCAAGATAAGGGGGGGAGGCCCGAAAAACTGTTTTTT. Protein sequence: CASSQDKGGRPEKLFF.

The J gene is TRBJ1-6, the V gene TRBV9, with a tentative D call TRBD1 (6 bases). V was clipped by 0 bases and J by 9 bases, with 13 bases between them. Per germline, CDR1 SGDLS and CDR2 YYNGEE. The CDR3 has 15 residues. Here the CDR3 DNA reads TGTGCCAGCAGCGTAGAAGGGGGTCCCGGTTCACCCCTCCACTTT. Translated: CASSVEGGPGSPLHF. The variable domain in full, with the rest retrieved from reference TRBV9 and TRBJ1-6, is DSGVTQTPKHLITATGQRVTLRCSPRSGDLSVYWYQQSLDQGLQFLIQYYNGEERAKGNILERFSAQQFPDLHSELNLSSLELGDSALYFCASSVEGGPGSPLHFGNGTRLTVT.